The next 20 T cell receptor beta chains were all read from a single sample in a study of T cell responses to AZD1222 COVID-19 vaccine. TCRdb keeps only in-frame clones here, not all; method: immunoSEQ multiplex PCR. The sample has some 120,000 clones, approximately 86% seen once. Sequences were derived from peripheral blood, sampled on day 0 of AZD1222 vaccination. The origin of the receptors is an adult in good health.

The V gene is TRBV9, the J gene TRBJ1-1; 8 bases are a match to TRBD1. The germline gives CDR1 SGDLS, CDR2 YYNGEE. CDR3 size: 15 residues. The junction had 7 bases not matched to a gene; V was cut back by 3 bases and J by 3 bases. This chain's CDR3 is CASSASTGDHTEAFF. For the CDR3, the DNA is TGTGCCAGCAGCGCCTCGACAGGGGACCACACTGAAGCTTTCTTT.

This chain connects TRBV29-1 to TRBJ2-3; D is unresolved. Germline CDR1 and CDR2: SQVTM and ANQGSEA. V lost 7 bases and J lost 1, with 12 bases in between. The CDR3 consists of 13 residues. The CDR3 sequence is CSARPPGTDTQYF. CDR3 DNA: TGCAGCGCAAGACCCCCTGGCACAGATACGCAGTATTTT.

This chain joins TRBV5-1 and TRBJ2-7, with D possibly being TRBD2 (7 bases). V was cut by 6 bases and J by 0 bases, with 19 bases left in between. This CDR3 contains 16 residues. Germline V gene sequence: CDR1 SGHRS, CDR2 YFSETQ. CDR3 residues: CASNPDGGPSSYEQYF. The DNA of the CDR3 is TGCGCCAGCAACCCCGACGGGGGGCCAAGCTCCTACGAGCAGTACTTC.

V gene TRBV20-1 combines with J gene TRBJ1-2; D remains unclear. The CDR3 is made up of 10 amino acids. Germline V gives CDR1 DFQATT, CDR2 SNEGSKA (reference sequence). Trimming stripped 7 bases from V and 8 bases from J, with 11 bases between. CDR3 DNA sequence: TGCAGTGGGTTGGATAGGGGCTACACCTTC. This gives the protein CSGLDRGYTF.

The chain has TRBV2 and TRBJ2-7, with 7 nucleotides matching TRBD1. J lost 3 bases, V lost 4 bases, and 9 bases had no gene match. The CDR3 has 15 residues. Germline CDR1 reads SNHLY; CDR2 reads FYNNEI. The CDR3 reads CASSGLPRDSYEQYF. In DNA form, the CDR3 reads TGTGCCAGCAGTGGACTCCCCCGGGACAGCTACGAGCAGTACTTC.

This clone has only a few counts. The chain couples TRBV19 to TRBJ1-6; D may be TRBD1 (6 bases). V was pared by 4 bases and J by 7 bases, with 17 bases between. Germline CDR1 and CDR2: LNHDA and SQIVND (reference sequence). This CDR3 has 16 amino acids. The CDR3 loop is CASSTSQGAGNSPLHF. The CDR3 DNA reads as TGTGCCAGTAGTACATCACAGGGAGCGGGAAATTCACCCCTCCACTTT.

The chain recombines TRBV12-3 or TRBV12-4 with TRBJ1-1; the match to TRBD1 covers 7 bases. The CDR3 extends over 13 amino acids. With 7 bases clipped from V and 4 bases from J, the junction kept 6 bases outside the gene matches. CDR3 sequence reads: CASTLDRATEAFF. Written as DNA, the CDR3 is TGTGCCAGCACCCTTGACAGGGCCACTGAAGCTTTCTTT.

The chain recombines TRBV7-8 with TRBJ2-7; possible D gene TRBD2, 5 bases. Trimming left V 1 base short and J 7 bases short, with 8 bases between. CDR3 length: 12 residues. CDR1 and CDR2 from the germline V gene are SGHVS and FQNEAQ. The CDR3 nucleotides read TGTGCCAGCAGCTTAGTATCGGGGGAGCAGTACTTC. The encoded protein is CASSLVSGEQYF.

The genes are TRBV7-2 and TRBJ1-1; 8 nucleotides agree with TRBD1. The CDR3 is 17 amino acids. The J segment lost 1 base and the V segment lost 4 bases, leaving 11 bases of the junction unmatched. Germline assignment: CDR1 SGHTA and CDR2 FQGNSA. CDR3 in DNA: TGTGCCAGCAGCTCAGTGACCATGACAGGGGCGAACACTGAAGCTTTCTTT. It codes for CASSSVTMTGANTEAFF.

The chain has TRBV28 and TRBJ2-5; weak D call: TRBD1 (6 bases). The CDR3 sequence is 15 residues long. The germline V gene encodes CDR1 MDHEN and CDR2 SYDVKM. The ends were cut back, 7 bases at V and 5 bases at J, with 20 bases in the middle. In DNA, the CDR3 is TGTGCCAGCACCTTCAGGGGCTCCGACCGGGAGACCCAGTACTTC. Amino acid sequence: CASTFRGSDRETQYF.

This clone has a single count. The chain links TRBV5-6 to TRBJ2-7; D unclear. CDR3 length: 12 amino acids. In germline, CDR1 is SGHDT, CDR2 YYEEEE. Trimming pared 3 bases from V and 3 bases from J, leaving 7 bases between. CDR3 nucleotides: TGTGCCAGCAGCTGGGGTGGCTACGAGCAGTACTTC. Translating gives CASSWGGYEQYF.

The CDR3: CATQKDGPYGYTF. CDR3 in DNA: TGTGCCACCCAAAAGGACGGTCCCTATGGCTACACCTTC. V and J are TRBV19 and TRBJ1-2; D ambiguous. Germline CDR1 reads LNHDA; CDR2 reads SQIVND (reference sequence). The ends were cut back, 10 bases at V and 4 bases at J, with 16 bases in the middle. CDR3 size: 13 residues.

This clone was seen only once. The J gene is TRBJ2-1, the V gene TRBV7-6; 10 bases are a match to TRBD1. The V gene end was trimmed by 6 bases and the J gene end by 4 bases; junction bases not matched to a gene: 9. CDR1 SGHVS and CDR2 FNYEAQ come from the germline V gene. There are 16 residues in the CDR3. In DNA, the CDR3 is TGTGCCAGCAGAGACCGACAGGGGGCTTCTTACAATGAGCAGTTCTTC. Protein: CASRDRQGASYNEQFF.

The rearrangement links TRBV5-4 to TRBJ1-6; D is undetermined. Deletions cut 6 bases from V and 6 bases from J, with 13 bases between. Germline V gene sequence: CDR1 SGHNT, CDR2 YYREEE (reference sequence). The CDR3 runs to 14 residues. The CDR3 bases are TGTGCCAGCACCTTATCCGGGTTTAATTCACCCCTCCACTTT. Encoded protein: CASTLSGFNSPLHF.

The rearrangement uses TRBV2 and TRBJ1-5; D is ambiguous. This CDR3 has 14 residues. Germline V lookup: CDR1 SNHLY, CDR2 FYNNEI. V was clipped by 1 base and J by 0 bases, with 4 bases between them. Here the CDR3 reads CASSEGDSNQPQHF. The CDR3 region has the DNA TGTGCCAGCAGTGAAGGGGATAGCAATCAGCCCCAGCATTTT.

V and J are TRBV13 and TRBJ2-7; 7 bases fit TRBD1. Losses at the gene ends were 5 bases for V and 2 bases for J; bases not matched to a gene: 3. There are 13 residues in the CDR3. The germline V gene has CDR1 PRHDT and CDR2 FYEKMQ (reference sequence). The CDR3 DNA is TGTGCCAGCAGCCGGGACAGAGCCTACGAGCAGTACTTC. This gives the protein CASSRDRAYEQYF. The full variable domain, in which reference TRBV13 and TRBJ2-7 provide the parts outside the CDR3, is AAGVIQSPRHLIKEKRETATLKCYPIPRHDTVYWYQQGPGQDPQFLISFYEKMQSDKGSIPDRFSAQQFSDYHSELNMSSLELGDSALYFCASSRDRAYEQYFGPGTRLTVT.

This chain joins TRBV20-1 and TRBJ1-5; 7 bases line up with TRBD1. V lost 3 bases and J lost 6; bases outside the gene matches: 5. This CDR3 contains 13 residues. CDR1 is DFQATT, CDR2 SNEGSKA, per germline (reference sequence). The DNA of the CDR3 is TGCAGTGCTAGTTCACAGGGGATTCAGCCCCAGCATTTT. Encoded protein: CSASSQGIQPQHF.

J is TRBJ2-3 and V is TRBV3-1 (or the pseudogene TRBV3-2), with 12 bases lining up with TRBD2. Germline lookup yields CDR1 LGHDT and CDR2 YNNKEL (reference sequence). With V trimmed by 3 bases and J by 3 bases, 1 base remained unmatched. The CDR3 loop spans 15 amino acids. The CDR3 is CASSQTSGGTDTQYF. The DNA of the CDR3 is TGTGCCAGCAGCCAGACTAGCGGGGGAACAGATACGCAGTATTTT.

The gene calls are TRBV5-6 and TRBJ1-1; D may be TRBD1 (6 bases). The germline gives CDR1 SGHDT, CDR2 YYEEEE. V shed 0 bases and J shed 3 bases, with 9 bases lying between them. The CDR3 contains 14 residues. CDR3 coding DNA: TGTGCCAGCAGCTTGGGAGGGGGGTACACTGAAGCTTTCTTT. Protein product: CASSLGGGYTEAFF.

The V call is TRBV7-6, the J call TRBJ2-2; D remains ambiguous. Germline loops: CDR1 SGHVS, CDR2 FNYEAQ. The length of the CDR3 is 15 residues. Trimming took 1 base from V and 0 from J, leaving 6 bases between them. CDR3 sequence: CASSLDNTNTGELFF. CDR3 in DNA: TGTGCCAGCAGCTTAGACAACACGAACACCGGGGAGCTGTTTTTT.